These T cell receptor beta chains were read from a single sample in a study of cytomegalovirus exposure and HLA in healthy donors. Profiling relied on immunoSEQ multiplex PCR, and the TCRdb table lists in-frame clones only, not all of them. Of about 77,000 clones detected, more than 75% appear once; the ten largest clones hold approximately 3.4%. The sequenced sample was PBMCs. These receptor sequences come from a man aged 40-55 years in good health and CMV-seronegative. Each CDR3 is given with its conserved first and last residue. D genes are given only for firm matches. A clone size is listed for some rows: how often the clone was seen (once, few, many), or a class if it is expanded.

j_call v_call d_call clone_size cdr3_nt cdr3_aa
TRBJ2-1 TRBV5-4 - - TGTGCCAGCAGCTTACTAGGCAATGAGCAGTTCTTC CASSLLGNEQFF
TRBJ2-3 TRBV6-1 - - TGTGCCAGCAGTGAATTGGACTATATCACAGATACGCAGTATTTT CASSELDYITDTQYF
TRBJ1-5 TRBV6-5 - - TGTGCCAGCAAACGACAGAGTAGCAATCAGCCCCAGCATTTT CASKRQSSNQPQHF
TRBJ2-1 TRBV30 TRBD2 few TGTGCCTGGAGGGGGGGGTACAGCTCCTACAATGAGCAGTTCTTC CAWRGGYSSYNEQFF
TRBJ2-1 TRBV6-1 TRBD2 medium-sized TGTGCCAGCAGTGAACTAGCGGGCTCCTACAATGAGCAGTTCTTC CASSELAGSYNEQFF
TRBJ2-7 TRBV6-6 TRBD2 - TGTGCCAGTGGAGCGGGGAGCTACGAGCAGTACTTC CASGAGSYEQYF
TRBJ1-3 TRBV18 - few TGTGCCAGCTCACCAGACAGTCTTCTCCCTGGAAACACCATATATTTT CASSPDSLLPGNTIYF
TRBJ1-1 TRBV18 - - TGTGCCAGCTCACCCCGCACAGGGAGGAACACTGAAGCTTTCTTT CASSPRTGRNTEAFF
TRBJ1-2 TRBV6-6 - - TGTGCCAGCAGTGCAGACGGACTCTACCTCTTC CASSADGLYLF
TRBJ1-3 TRBV7-9 - - TGTGCCAGCAGCCCGAGGGGGGGTTCCGGAAACACCATATATTTT CASSPRGGSGNTIYF
TRBJ2-7 TRBV5-1 - - TGCGCCAGCAGCTTGGCCGCGGCAGGGGTCGGCGAGCAGTACTTC CASSLAAAGVGEQYF
TRBJ1-1 TRBV18 - - TGTGCCAGCTCCGTTGTGAACATGAACACTGAAGCTTTCTTT CASSVVNMNTEAFF
TRBJ2-1 TRBV28 - - TGTGCCAGCAGTCAGAATCTAGGAGACAATGAGCAGTTCTTC CASSQNLGDNEQFF
TRBJ1-3 TRBV5-1 - - TGCGCCAGCAGCTTGACACCATATACCTCTGGAAACACCATATATTTT CASSLTPYTSGNTIYF
TRBJ2-7 TRBV25-1 - medium-sized TGTGCCAGCAGTGAAATAACCTACGAGCAGTACTTC CASSEITYEQYF
TRBJ2-1 TRBV5-1 TRBD2 - TGCGCCAGCAGCTCGAACGGACTAGGGAACGGGCTTGAGCAGTTCTTC CASSSNGLGNGLEQFF
TRBJ2-5 TRBV5-8 TRBD1 few TGTGCCAGCAGCTTCGACAGGGGAAGTTTGAAGACCCAGTACTTC CASSFDRGSLKTQYF
TRBJ1-5 TRBV2 - - TGTGCCAGCAGTGAACCCCAGCGGCCCCAGCATTTT CASSEPQRPQHF
TRBJ1-5 TRBV19 - - TGTGCCAGTAGTATTCAGGGTGTGAATCAGCCCCAGCATTTT CASSIQGVNQPQHF
TRBJ2-1 TRBV19 TRBD2 - TGTGCCAGTAGTCGCGATTCCTGGGGGGGTGACAATGAGCAGTTCTTC CASSRDSWGGDNEQFF
TRBJ2-5 TRBV9 - - TGTGCCAGCAGCATCAGCTGGGCCCAAGAGACCCAGTACTTC CASSISWAQETQYF
TRBJ1-1 TRBV6-5 TRBD1 few TGTGCCAGCAGGTGGGACAGAGAGAACACTGAAGCTTTCTTT CASRWDRENTEAFF
TRBJ2-6 TRBV7-6 - - TGTGCCAGCAGTACAGGAGCTGGGGCCAACGTCCTGACTTTC CASSTGAGANVLTF
TRBJ1-5 TRBV28 - - TGTGCCAGCTGGCGGATAGGAAGTCAGCCCCAGCATTTT CASWRIGSQPQHF
TRBJ2-1 TRBV2 - - TGTGCCAGCAGGAGACAGTCTAGCTCCTACAATGAGCAGTTCTTC CASRRQSSSYNEQFF
TRBJ1-1 TRBV2 TRBD1 - TGTGCCAGCAGTGGACAGGGTAGGGAAAACACTGAAGCTTTCTTT CASSGQGRENTEAFF
TRBJ2-1 TRBV5-1 TRBD2 - TGCGCCAGCAGCTTGGCGGGTAGCGGGGGCTTAAATGAGCAGTTCTTC CASSLAGSGGLNEQFF
TRBJ2-1 TRBV27 TRBD1 - TGTGCCAGCAGTCCCTACAAGGGGACAGTCTACAATGAGCAGTTCTTC CASSPYKGTVYNEQFF
TRBJ1-5 TRBV19 TRBD1 - TGTGCCAGTAGTACATCAGGGGGCAGGGATCAGCCCCAGCATTTT CASSTSGGRDQPQHF
TRBJ1-1 TRBV7-2 - - TGTGCCAGCAGCATCCGAGCGACAGGCCACACTGAAGCTTTCTTT CASSIRATGHTEAFF